One sample yielded the 5 T cell receptor beta chains listed below, sequenced in a study of CDR3 diversity in severe acne. TCRdb itself ran the PCR reads through MiXCR, one entry per CDR3 protein. Among over 70,000 distinct CDR3 sequences listed, 50% to 65% were seen once. Sequenced input: blood. These receptors were taken from a male donor in good health, without acne.

The J gene is TRBJ1-2, the V gene TRBV14; the match to TRBD1 covers 7 bases. Germline values: CDR1 SGHDN, CDR2 FVKESK. The CDR3 has 20 amino acids. V shed 0 bases, J shed 2 bases, and the junction held 18 bases outside the gene matches. CDR3 DNA: TGTGCCAGCAGCCAAGAAAGGAGCGGAGGGGGCGGCGTCATGAACTATGGCTACACCTTC. Protein sequence: CASSQERSGGGGVMNYGYTF.

Turning to this clonotype: At one of its ends the junction is not consistent with the germline gene, which may arise from a read error. The V and J genes are TRBV7-8 and TRBJ2-5, with a possible D match to TRBD1 (6 bases). The CDR3 is 13 residues long. Germline values: CDR1 SGHVS, CDR2 FQNEAQ. DNA of the CDR3: TGTGCCAGCAGCTTGAACAGGGATGGGACCCAGCACTTC. Protein product: CASSLNRDGTQHF.

CDR3 DNA: TGTGCCACCAATGAACAGGGGAGCTCCTACAATGAGCAGTTCTTC. It is translated as CATNEQGSSYNEQFF. This chain links TRBV24-1 with TRBJ2-1, with 7 positions matching TRBD1. Germline V CDR1 and CDR2: KGHDR, SFDVKD. V shed 8 bases and J 0 bases; nucleotides not matched to a gene: 6. The length of the CDR3 is 15 residues.

V and J are TRBV5-1 and TRBJ1-4; weak D call: TRBD1 (5 bases). V was shortened by 4 bases and J by 0 bases, with 7 bases between the two germline ends. The germline V gene encodes CDR1 SGHRS and CDR2 YFSETQ. CDR3 length: 14 amino acids. CDR3 amino acids: CASSDSATNEKLFF. The CDR3 DNA reads TGCGCCAGCAGCGACAGCGCAACTAATGAAAAACTGTTTTTT.

This rearrangement joins TRBV10-3 to TRBJ1-2; D possibly corresponds to TRBD1 (5 bases). Germline V gene sequence: CDR1 ENHRY, CDR2 SYGVKD. CDR3 length: 12 amino acids. V was shortened by 10 bases and J by 4 bases, with 13 bases between the two germline ends. CDR3 loop: CATTPGTYGYTF. The DNA for the CDR3 is TGTGCCACCACCCCCGGGACCTATGGCTACACCTTC.